These 24 T cell receptor beta chains came from one sample sequenced in a study of radiotherapy plus CTLA-4 blockade in lung cancer. Profiling relied on immunoSEQ multiplex PCR, and the TCRdb table lists in-frame clones only, not all of them. The table has around 50,000 clones, 65% to 90% seen once. This specimen consisted of peripheral blood, obtained from a patient treated with radiotherapy plus ipilimumab. The receptors come from a human donor with non-small cell lung cancer that progressed on radiotherapy plus ipilimumab. Some clones in this sample may be carry-over from other donors' samples.

The chain combines TRBV4-2 with TRBJ1-2; 8 bases are a match to TRBD1. Germline CDR1 and CDR2: LGHNA and YNFKEQ. V shed 6 bases, J shed 0 bases, and the junction held 3 bases outside the gene matches. There are 14 residues in the CDR3. The CDR3 DNA reads as TGTGCCAGCAGACGGGACAGGACTAACTATGGCTACACCTTC. Protein product: CASRRDRTNYGYTF.

This chain joins TRBV4-3 and TRBJ2-3; possible D gene TRBD2, 6 bases. CDR3 length equals 15 residues. The V end was cut by 1 base, the J end by 1 base, with 9 bases between. Germline lookup yields CDR1 LGHNA and CDR2 YSLEER. As DNA, the CDR3 is TGCGCCAGCAGCCAAGTGGCTAGCGGCACAGATACGCAGTATTTT. Its protein is CASSQVASGTDTQYF.

The rearrangement uses TRBV6-1 and TRBJ2-7; D is unclear. The V end was cut by 5 bases, the J end by 3 bases, with 5 bases between. The CDR3 is 11 residues long. Germline assignment: CDR1 MNHNS and CDR2 SASEGT. The CDR3 spells CASSNNYEQYF. The CDR3 DNA is TGTGCCAGCAGTAACAACTACGAGCAGTACTTC.

CDR3: CASSTPTGPITEAFF. DNA of the CDR3: TGCGCCAGCAGCACCCCGACAGGGCCGATTACTGAAGCTTTCTTT. The V call is TRBV5-1, the J call TRBJ1-1; 7 bases are a match to TRBD1. This CDR3 contains 15 residues. Germline CDR1 and CDR2: SGHRS and YFSETQ. V shed 4 bases, J shed 5 bases, and the junction held 11 bases outside the gene matches.

The CDR3 here is CASSLRTSGGNEQFF. CDR3 bases: TGTGCCAGCTCACTCAGGACTAGCGGGGGGAATGAGCAGTTCTTC. The chain is built from TRBV18 and TRBJ2-1, with 14 bases fitting TRBD2. Per germline, CDR1 KGHSH and CDR2 LQKENI. The junction had 3 bases not matched to a gene; V was cut back by 4 bases and J by 7 bases. This CDR3 region has 15 residues.

V gene TRBV11-3 combines with J gene TRBJ2-1; TRBD1 agrees at 7 bases. The CDR3 contains 14 residues. Germline trimming cut 0 bases from V and 4 bases from J; bases unmatched to any gene: 0. The V gene's germline CDR1 is SGHNT and CDR2 YENEEA. CDR3 region: CASSLDRGYNEQFF. The DNA for the CDR3 is TGTGCCAGCAGCTTAGACAGGGGGTACAATGAGCAGTTCTTC.

The J gene is TRBJ2-7, the V gene TRBV29-1; 16 nucleotides align to TRBD2. This CDR3 is built from 17 residues. With 3 bases clipped from V and 4 bases from J, the junction kept 9 bases outside the gene matches. Germline V gene sequence: CDR1 SQVTM, CDR2 ANQGSEA. CDR3 sequence reads: CSVDNTGTSGGEYEQYF. CDR3 nucleotides: TGCAGCGTTGATAATACCGGGACTAGCGGGGGGGAATACGAGCAGTACTTC.

The V gene is TRBV7-9, the J gene TRBJ2-5; 12 bases map to TRBD2. CDR1 and CDR2 (germline): SEHNR, FQNEAQ (reference sequence). The CDR3 spans 16 residues. The junction had 8 bases not matched to a gene; V was cut back by 9 bases and J by 0 bases. CDR3 nucleotide sequence: TGTGCCAGTGGACTAGCGGGACCAGGGGACCAAGAGACCCAGTACTTC. Translated, it gives CASGLAGPGDQETQYF.

The J gene is TRBJ2-5, the V gene TRBV5-1; 7 nucleotides line up with TRBD2. This CDR3 has 15 residues. The junction had 5 bases not matched to a gene; V was cut back by 1 base and J by 2 bases. Germline-derived CDR1 and CDR2 are SGHRS and YFSETQ. CDR3: CASSLLPSGQETQYF. CDR3 bases: TGCGCCAGCAGCTTGCTCCCTAGCGGTCAAGAGACCCAGTACTTC.

The chain couples TRBV13 to TRBJ1-2; TRBD1 matches 8 bases. Per the germline V gene, CDR1 is PRHDT and CDR2 is FYEKMQ (reference sequence). The CDR3 is 14 amino acids. J gave up 2 bases and V 5 bases, and 4 bases lay outside the gene matches. The CDR3 region has the DNA TGTGCCAGCAGCCCGGACAGGGCCAACTATGGCTACACCTTC. Amino acids: CASSPDRANYGYTF.

The chain carries TRBV6-1 and TRBJ1-2; D is unresolved. The CDR3 totals 12 residues. V lost 8 bases, J lost 2 bases, and 9 bases lay in between. Germline V gives CDR1 MNHNS, CDR2 SASEGT. DNA of the CDR3: TGTGCCAGCGGGAGGGAAAACTATGGCTACACCTTC. This gives the protein CASGRENYGYTF.

The chain links TRBV7-9 to TRBJ2-7; D is unresolved. The CDR3 has 11 residues. The V and J ends lost 2 bases and 3 bases respectively, with 2 bases between them. The germline gives CDR1 SEHNR, CDR2 FQNEAQ (reference sequence). CDR3 loop: CASSLYYEQYF. In DNA, the CDR3 is TGTGCCAGCAGCTTATACTACGAGCAGTACTTC.

The chain combines TRBV4-3 with TRBJ2-3; TRBD1 matches at 7 bases. This CDR3 region has 17 residues. Germline CDR1 and CDR2: LGHNA and YSLEER. The ends lost 4 bases at V and 6 bases at J; junction bases unmatched: 16. The CDR3 DNA is TGCGCCAGCAGCCCGCATGGGGACAGCAGTCCAGGGGATACGCAGTATTTT. It is translated as CASSPHGDSSPGDTQYF.

The J gene is TRBJ1-2, the V gene TRBV6-1; D might be TRBD1 (5 bases). Germline V gene lookup returns CDR1 MNHNS and CDR2 SASEGT. V shed 5 bases and J shed 8 bases, with 12 bases lying between them. This CDR3 is built from 12 residues. The CDR3 loop reads CASSNRFSGYTF. CDR3 DNA: TGTGCCAGCAGTAACAGGTTCTCAGGCTACACCTTC.

This chain connects TRBV19 to TRBJ1-1; D is unresolved. V gave up 5 bases and J gave up 5 bases, with 15 bases separating them. The CDR3 contains 14 residues. Germline V gives CDR1 LNHDA, CDR2 SQIVND (reference sequence). The CDR3 sequence: CASSRSGLTTEAFF. As DNA, the CDR3 is TGTGCCAGTAGTCGGTCGGGGTTGACAACTGAAGCTTTCTTT.

The chain combines TRBV5-6 with TRBJ1-3; 7 bases are shared with TRBD1. The V and J ends lost 3 bases and 3 bases, in that order; junction bases with no gene match: 9. The CDR3 covers 16 residues. Germline lookup yields CDR1 SGHDT and CDR2 YYEEEE. The CDR3 DNA reads as TGTGCCAGCAGCTCCCGGACAGGTTGGGATGGAAACACCATATATTTT. Amino acids: CASSSRTGWDGNTIYF.

This clone showed up just once. The V call is TRBV14, the J call TRBJ2-1, with TRBD2 identical over 11 bases. Germline-derived CDR1 and CDR2 are SGHDN and FVKESK. The CDR3 is 19 amino acids. The trim removed 4 bases at V and 4 bases at J, leaving 15 bases unmatched. The CDR3 protein is CASSRRLETSGSRYNEQFF. The CDR3 bases are TGTGCCAGCAGCCGTCGGTTGGAAACTAGCGGGAGTAGGTACAATGAGCAGTTCTTC.

This clone was recorded a few times. The gene calls are TRBV7-2 and TRBJ2-5; 11 bases agree with TRBD2. Germline CDR1 SGHTA, CDR2 FQGNSA. V lost 5 bases, J lost 3 bases, and 2 bases stayed unmatched. This CDR3 has 14 amino acids. The CDR3 DNA sequence: TGTGCCAGCAGCCTGGGACTAGCGGAAGAGACCCAGTACTTC. Protein product: CASSLGLAEETQYF.

The chain joins TRBV9 to TRBJ2-7, with 8 bases fitting TRBD1. V gave up 4 bases and J gave up 4 bases; unmatched junction bases: 13. The germline V gene encodes CDR1 SGDLS and CDR2 YYNGEE. The CDR3 is made up of 16 amino acids. The CDR3 nucleotides read TGTGCCAGCAGCATATCTCCCGGGACAGGCTCTTACGAGCAGTACTTC. Translation: CASSISPGTGSYEQYF.

The chain recombines TRBV30 with TRBJ2-7, with 8 bases identical to TRBD1. In germline, CDR1 is GTSNPN, CDR2 SVGIG (reference sequence). The CDR3 totals 13 residues. The ends lost 0 bases at V and 4 bases at J; junction bases unmatched: 2. CDR3 loop: CAWSVDREYEQYF. CDR3 nucleotide sequence: TGTGCCTGGAGTGTGGACAGGGAGTACGAGCAGTACTTC.

V usage is TRBV6-1 and J usage is TRBJ1-5, with TRBD1 as a possible D gene (5 bases). V shed 4 bases and J shed 7 bases, with 17 bases lying between them. This CDR3 region has 15 residues. Germline assignment: CDR1 MNHNS and CDR2 SASEGT. In DNA form, the CDR3 reads TGTGCCAGCAGTGCCACCCAAGGGGCAGGGCAGCCCCAGCATTTT. This translates into CASSATQGAGQPQHF.

The chain employs TRBV21-1 and TRBJ2-3; TRBD2, the D gene given by the table, was not confirmed from the DNA. TRBV21-1 is classified as a pseudogene. There are 16 residues in the CDR3. CDR3 region: CASSMTTSASSSVQYF. CDR3 in DNA: TGTGCCAGCAGCATGACGACTAGCGCTAGTTCCTCTGTGCAGTATTTT.

The chain couples TRBV4-2 to TRBJ2-1; TRBD2 is a possible D gene (6 bases). V lost 2 bases to trimming and J lost 8 bases, with 16 bases between them. Germline V lookup: CDR1 LGHNA, CDR2 YNFKEQ. The CDR3 contains 15 residues. In DNA, the CDR3 is TGTGCCAGCAGCCAACTAAGCGGGTCAGGGCATGAGCAGTTCTTC. It yields the protein CASSQLSGSGHEQFF.

The chain joins TRBV27 to TRBJ1-5, with TRBD1 matching over 7 bases. The ends lost 5 bases at V and 6 bases at J; junction bases unmatched: 7. Looked up from germline, CDR1 is MNHEY and CDR2 is SMNVEV (reference sequence). The CDR3 extends over 14 amino acids. The CDR3, as DNA: TGTGCCAGCAGTCCCGACAGGGATGGTCAGCCCCAGCATTTT. As protein: CASSPDRDGQPQHF.